The present entry profiles one TCR beta chain with its context. Germline V gene lookup returns CDR1 SEHNR and CDR2 FQNEAQ (reference sequence). V was cut by 0 bases and J by 0 bases, with 5 bases left in between. This CDR3 contains 14 residues. Per the study methods: By means of reference gene primer amplification, nucleated cell counts were estimated. Profiled with immunoSEQ multiplex PCR; TCRdb holds only in-frame clones, not every one. That table furnishes V, J and clone size, whereas the DNA furnished D and trimming. This table has over 65,000 clones, just under 80% appearing once. This sample is drawn from a study of blood T cell repertoires in COVID-19.

The material sequenced was peripheral blood. This sequence joins TRBV7-9 and TRBJ1-2; D unclear. The sequence came from a man in his sixties with COVID-19, enrolled during active disease. Written as DNA, the CDR3 is TGTGCCAGCAGCTTAGCGCCGGCTAACTATGGCTACACCTTC. It yields the protein CASSLAPANYGYTF.